A selection of T cell receptor beta chains follows, all from one sample in a study of T cell responses to AZD1222 COVID-19 vaccine. The method was immunoSEQ multiplex PCR; TCRdb's version includes in-frame clones alone and lacks a portion of them. The sample has about 150,000 clones; around 90% are singletons. The material was peripheral blood, obtained on day 0 of AZD1222 vaccination. All receptors derive from an adult in good health. Each CDR3 is given with its conserved first and last residue. The order of the fields is D gene, V gene, J gene, CDR3 protein, CDR3 DNA. A D gene is named only where the DNA matches it firmly.

d_call: NA
v_call: TRBV11-2
j_call: TRBJ2-7
cdr3_aa: CASSPTSSELSYEQYF
cdr3_nt: TGTGCCAGCAGCCCCACTTCTAGCGAACTCTCCTACGAGCAGTACTTC

d_call: NA
v_call: TRBV24-1
j_call: TRBJ1-5
cdr3_aa: CATSDAGRGASNQPQHF
cdr3_nt: TGTGCCACCAGTGATGCAGGGAGGGGAGCTAGCAATCAGCCCCAGCATTTT

d_call: TRBD2
v_call: TRBV5-4
j_call: TRBJ2-5
cdr3_aa: CASSLRLTLAGGQETQYF
cdr3_nt: TGTGCCAGCAGCTTGCGCTTAACCCTAGCGGGGGGCCAAGAGACCCAGTACTTC

d_call: NA
v_call: TRBV7-2
j_call: TRBJ1-2
cdr3_aa: CASSLAAGDNYGYTF
cdr3_nt: TGTGCCAGCAGCTTAGCGGCGGGGGATAACTATGGCTACACCTTC

d_call: NA
v_call: TRBV11-2
j_call: TRBJ2-5
cdr3_aa: CASSPRRQETQYF
cdr3_nt: TGTGCCAGCAGCCCGAGGAGGCAAGAGACCCAGTACTTC

d_call: TRBD1
v_call: TRBV19
j_call: TRBJ1-1
cdr3_aa: CASSTQGATEAFF
cdr3_nt: TGTGCCAGTAGCACACAGGGGGCCACTGAAGCTTTCTTT

d_call: TRBD1
v_call: TRBV18
j_call: TRBJ1-6
cdr3_aa: CASSPRTGSNSPLHF
cdr3_nt: TGTGCCAGCTCACCAAGGACAGGGTCAAATTCACCCCTCCACTTT

d_call: NA
v_call: TRBV6-5
j_call: TRBJ1-2
cdr3_aa: CASMLRAPPGGYTF
cdr3_nt: TGTGCCAGTATGTTAAGGGCCCCTCCGGGGGGCTACACCTTC

d_call: NA
v_call: TRBV7-2
j_call: TRBJ2-7
cdr3_aa: CASSLALGAYEQYF
cdr3_nt: TGTGCCAGCAGCTTAGCCCTGGGGGCCTACGAGCAGTACTTC

d_call: NA
v_call: TRBV28
j_call: TRBJ2-1
cdr3_aa: CASSLSVRNEQFF
cdr3_nt: TGTGCCAGCAGTTTAAGCGTGCGCAATGAGCAGTTCTTC

d_call: TRBD2
v_call: TRBV7-2
j_call: TRBJ2-5
cdr3_aa: CASRSGSQETQYF
cdr3_nt: TGTGCCAGCAGGAGCGGGAGCCAAGAGACCCAGTACTTC